This TCR beta chain was profiled in a study of Ad26.COV2.S vaccination and SARS-CoV-2 variants. The CDR3 has 13 residues. Unmatched junction bases numbered 3, after V lost 3 bases and J lost 5 bases. Clones were read by immunoSEQ multiplex PCR, and TCRdb kept only the in-frame ones, dropping some. The sample records 350,000 to 500,000 clones, more than 75% being singletons. Treatment defined: around 19 received Ad26.COV2.S at low or high dose, single or two shots; a few received placebo; per-sample allocation not given. Sampling occurred on day 63 after the first vaccine or placebo injection. This clone has just a few counts.

Source: peripheral blood, taken in a trial of Ad26.COV2.S vaccine versus placebo. J is TRBJ2-7 and V is TRBV12-3 or TRBV12-4; 8 nucleotides line up with TRBD1. The source is a person aged 18-60 years who received the Ad26.COV2.S COVID-19 vaccine or a placebo. This CDR3 is CASSFDRGDEQYF. As DNA, the CDR3 is TGTGCCAGCAGTTTTGACAGGGGCGACGAGCAGTACTTC.